Below are 27 T cell receptor beta chains sequenced from a single sample in a study of CD4 T cells in relation to SARS-CoV-2 and coronaviruses. Data came from immunoSEQ multiplex PCR; TCRdb stores just in-frame clones and leaves some out. The sample includes 35,000 to 50,000 clones, roughly 82% of them seen just once. Their specific antigens are unknown. Sequencing was performed on naive CD4+ T cells from PBMCs, cultured in vitro. The subset: naive CD4+ T cells isolated by negative enrichment. The receptors come from an adult with COVID-19.

The CDR3 here is CASSFLNRWDTEAFF. CDR3 bases: TGTGCCAGCAGCTTTCTTAACAGGTGGGACACTGAAGCTTTCTTT. This chain joins TRBV5-4 and TRBJ1-1, with D tentatively TRBD1 (5 bases). CDR3 size: 15 residues. Deletions cut 2 bases from V and 3 bases from J, with 14 bases between. CDR1 is SGHNT, CDR2 YYREEE, per germline (reference sequence). Looking up the rest from reference TRBV5-4 and TRBJ1-1 gives the full variable domain: ETGVTQSPTHLIKTRGQQVTLRCSSQSGHNTVSWYQQALGQGPQFIFQYYREEENGRGNFPPRFSGLQFPNYSSELNVNALELDDSALYLCASSFLNRWDTEAFFGQGTRLTVV.

The CDR3 nucleotides read TGTGCCAGCAGTAGGGGTCAATACGAGCAGTACTTC. It translates to CASSRGQYEQYF. The chain combines TRBV6-2 or TRBV6-3 with TRBJ2-7; a possible D gene is TRBD1 (5 bases). V shed 5 bases and J shed 4 bases, with 9 bases lying between them. CDR1 and CDR2 from the germline V gene are MNHEY and SVGEGT. The CDR3 length is 12 residues.

The chain carries TRBV6-5 and TRBJ1-1, with D hard to call. CDR3 length equals 13 residues. Germline CDR1 is MNHEY and CDR2 is SVGAGI. Between the trimmed V and J ends, which lost 5 bases and 1 base, there was a span of 8 bases. The CDR3 DNA reads as TGTGCCAGCAGTCTTACAGCGAACACTGAAGCTTTCTTT. It translates to CASSLTANTEAFF.

The chain has TRBV6-6 and TRBJ2-7; unclear D gene. CDR3 length: 13 amino acids. Trimming removed 5 bases from V and 2 bases from J, with 10 bases in between. Germline CDR1 and CDR2: MNHNY and SVGAGI (reference sequence). Written as DNA, the CDR3 is TGTGCCAGCAGTCCTGGATTCCCCTACGAGCAGTACTTC. Its translation: CASSPGFPYEQYF.

Concerning this clone itself: Sequence at one end of the junction differs from germline and may be a read error. The V and J genes are TRBV3-1 (or the pseudogene TRBV3-2) and TRBJ2-2; the D gene is possibly TRBD1 (8 bases). The CDR3 extends over 15 amino acids. Per germline, CDR1 LGHDT and CDR2 YNNKEL (reference sequence). The CDR3 loop is CASNQDRGGTGELFF. CDR3 coding DNA: TGTGCCAGCAACCAAGACAGGGGAGGGACCGGGGAGCTGTTTTTT.

This chain uses TRBV7-8 with TRBJ2-7; 10 bases fit TRBD2. V trimming: 2 bases; J trimming: 6 bases; junction bases outside the gene matches: 7. Germline CDR1 and CDR2: SGHVS and FQNEAQ. The CDR3 has 15 amino acids. The CDR3 coding sequence is TGTGCCAGCAGCTTACGGCTAGCGGGAGAGGGCGAGCAGTACTTC. Translation: CASSLRLAGEGEQYF.

CDR3 sequence reads: CASSEAMSTHTQYF. In DNA form, the CDR3 reads TGTGCCAGCAGTGAAGCGATGAGCACCCATACGCAGTATTTT. The chain is built from TRBV6-1 and TRBJ2-3, with D unresolved. Trimming cost V 0 bases and J 7 bases, with 11 bases left between them. The V gene's germline CDR1 is MNHNS and CDR2 SASEGT. CDR3 length equals 14 residues.

The V gene is TRBV5-1, the J gene TRBJ2-2; weak D call: TRBD2 (6 bases). With 4 bases removed from V and 2 bases from J, the gap between germline ends came to 9 bases. Germline CDR1 and CDR2: SGHRS and YFSETQ. The CDR3 extends over 14 amino acids. The CDR3 loop reads CASSAGLNTGELFF. The CDR3, as DNA: TGCGCCAGCAGCGCAGGACTAAACACCGGGGAGCTGTTTTTT.

The chain has TRBV9 and TRBJ2-5, with 7 nucleotides matching TRBD2. The CDR3 length is 17 residues. V was pared by 0 bases and J by 5 bases, with 13 bases of the junction left unmatched. The V gene's germline CDR1 is SGDLS and CDR2 YYNGEE. The CDR3 sequence: CASSVGSWGRADETQYF. The CDR3, as DNA: TGTGCCAGCAGCGTAGGGTCATGGGGGAGGGCCGATGAGACCCAGTACTTC.

The CDR3, as DNA: TGTGCCAGCAGCTTCGGACAGGGGGCGTCCAATGAGCAGTTCTTC. This sequence encodes CASSFGQGASNEQFF. The gene calls are TRBV11-2 and TRBJ2-1; 11 bases are a match to TRBD1. Losses at the gene ends were 3 bases for V and 6 bases for J; bases not matched to a gene: 4. Germline V gene lookup returns CDR1 SGHAT and CDR2 FQNNGV. CDR3 length equals 15 residues.

This clone was seen more than once but under ten times. The chain employs TRBV5-8 and TRBJ2-7; D is unclear. The CDR3 totals 13 residues. Germline loops: CDR1 SGHTS, CDR2 YDEGEE. The germline V and J ends were trimmed by 4 bases and 3 bases, with 11 bases remaining between them. The CDR3 reads CASSIGGNYEQYF. The CDR3 DNA follows: TGTGCCAGCAGCATTGGTGGAAACTACGAGCAGTACTTC.

This clone was seen more than once but under ten times. The chain has TRBV3-1 (or the pseudogene TRBV3-2) and TRBJ2-2; D possibly matches TRBD1 or TRBD2 (5 bases each). The CDR3 length is 14 residues. The ends were cut back, 4 bases at V and 5 bases at J, with 11 bases in the middle. Germline values: CDR1 LGHDT, CDR2 YNNKEL (reference sequence). The CDR3 is CASSPRDATGELFF. CDR3 DNA sequence: TGTGCCAGCAGCCCCCGGGACGCAACCGGGGAGCTGTTTTTT.

This clone showed up just a few times. The chain carries TRBV7-2 and TRBJ2-3; D is unresolved. Germline V lookup: CDR1 SGHTA, CDR2 FQGNSA. Trimming shortened V by 1 base and J by 0 bases, and 11 bases separated the two germline ends. This CDR3 has 16 amino acids. CDR3 loop: CASSLGDSSSTDTQYF. The CDR3 DNA reads as TGTGCCAGCAGCTTAGGAGACTCAAGTAGCACAGATACGCAGTATTTT.

The genes are TRBV15 and TRBJ2-7; 8 bases fit TRBD1. Germline CDR1 LNHNV, CDR2 YYDKDF (reference sequence). The V gene end was trimmed by 4 bases and the J gene end by 2 bases; junction bases not matched to a gene: 4. This CDR3 has 14 amino acids. The CDR3 nucleotides read TGTGCCACCAGCATGAGACAGGGGACCTACGAGCAGTACTTC. Translating it yields CATSMRQGTYEQYF.

The DNA for the CDR3 is TGTGCCAGCAGCCTACAGGGGGCTGGTGGCTACACCTTC. Protein sequence: CASSLQGAGGYTF. This sequence joins TRBV7-9 and TRBJ1-2; 9 positions match TRBD1. The CDR3 runs to 13 residues. With V trimmed by 5 bases and J by 7 bases, 5 bases remained unmatched. From germline, CDR1 is SEHNR and CDR2 FQNEAQ (reference sequence). The complete variable domain, with remaining parts taken from reference TRBV7-9 and TRBJ1-2, reads DTGVSQNPRHKITKRGQNVTFRCDPISEHNRLYWYRQTLGQGPEFLTYFQNEAQLEKSRLLSDRFSAERPKGSFSTLEIQRTEQGDSAMYLCASSLQGAGGYTFGSGTRLTVV.

In this sample, this clone turned up once. This chain uses TRBV9 with TRBJ2-3; 15 nucleotides align to TRBD2. The germline gives CDR1 SGDLS, CDR2 YYNGEE. V was pared by 4 bases and J by 2 bases, with 11 bases of the junction left unmatched. This CDR3 comprises 19 residues. Here the CDR3 reads CASSPRGLAGGGDTDTQYF. The CDR3 DNA reads TGTGCCAGCAGCCCCCGGGGACTAGCGGGAGGAGGAGACACAGATACGCAGTATTTT.

The V gene is TRBV28, the J gene TRBJ1-4; D is possibly TRBD1 (5 bases). Germline assignment: CDR1 MDHEN and CDR2 SYDVKM. This CDR3 region has 14 residues. V shed 5 bases and J shed 7 bases, with 14 bases lying between them. The CDR3 reads CASSHSAGGEKLFF. CDR3 sequence (DNA): TGTGCCAGCAGTCACAGTGCTGGGGGTGAAAAACTGTTTTTT.

The rearrangement links TRBV19 to TRBJ2-6; 11 bases match TRBD1. The V gene's germline CDR1 is LNHDA and CDR2 SQIVND (reference sequence). The CDR3 is made up of 17 amino acids. After removal of 8 bases from V and 2 bases from J, the junction contained 8 bases not matched to a gene. This CDR3 reads CASYPRTGGAGANVLTF. The CDR3 DNA follows: TGTGCCAGTTACCCCCGGACAGGGGGCGCTGGGGCCAACGTCCTGACTTTC.

This chain links TRBV5-1 with TRBJ2-1; TRBD2 matches at 11 bases. The V gene end was trimmed by 7 bases and the J gene end by 3 bases; junction bases not matched to a gene: 9. The germline CDR1 and CDR2 sequences are SGHRS and YFSETQ. This CDR3 region has 16 residues. CDR3 nucleotide sequence: TGCGCCAGCTCCCTAACGACTAGCGGGAACTACAATGAGCAGTTCTTC. Translation: CASSLTTSGNYNEQFF.

This chain uses TRBV23-1 with TRBJ2-3; no clear D gene. TRBV23-1 is an ORF; its function is uncertain. This CDR3 region has 15 residues. V lost 4 bases, J lost 4 bases, and 15 bases lay in between. In nucleotides, the CDR3 is TGCGCCAGCAGTCGGGCACGGGCGTTTTCAGATACGCAGTATTTT. The encoded protein is CASSRARAFSDTQYF.

A word on this clone: An end of the junction differs from the germline gene, which may be a read error. The chain combines TRBV2 with TRBJ1-3; 7 bases fit TRBD1. The CDR3 consists of 15 residues. Germline lookup yields CDR1 SNHLY and CDR2 FYNNEI. This CDR3 reads CATSRQGASGNTIYF. CDR3 bases: TGTGCCACCAGTCGACAGGGAGCCTCTGGAAACACCATATATTTT.

The chain has TRBV7-8 and TRBJ1-1, with D possibly matching TRBD1 (5 bases). The V gene's germline CDR1 is SGHVS and CDR2 FQNEAQ. This CDR3 is 14 amino acids long. The V end lost 3 bases, the J end lost 5 bases, and 13 bases lay between the germline ends. The CDR3 DNA sequence: TGTGCCAGCAGCTTTCAGGGACCTGGGACTGAAGCTTTCTTT. Residues: CASSFQGPGTEAFF. Full variable domain (rest looked up from reference TRBV7-8 and TRBJ1-1): GAGVSQSPRYKVAKRGQDVALRCDPISGHVSLFWYQQALGQGPEFLTYFQNEAQLDKSGLPSDRFFAERPEGSVSTLKIQRTQQEDSAVYLCASSFQGPGTEAFFGQGTRLTVV.

The chain has TRBV7-9 and TRBJ2-5, with 7 bases identical to TRBD2. This CDR3 is 17 amino acids long. J gave up 4 bases and V 5 bases, and 16 bases lay outside the gene matches. Germline CDR1 reads SEHNR; CDR2 reads FQNEAQ (reference sequence). The CDR3 region is CASSQTREGRGRETQYF. CDR3 DNA: TGTGCCAGCAGCCAGACTAGGGAGGGACGGGGACGAGAGACCCAGTACTTC.

The chain recombines TRBV28 with TRBJ1-5; 7 nucleotides line up with TRBD1. V was clipped by 6 bases and J by 0 bases; unmatched bases: 8. CDR1 is MDHEN, CDR2 SYDVKM, per germline. The CDR3 sequence is 16 residues long. DNA of the CDR3: TGTGCCAGCAGACCTGGACAGGTAGATAGCAATCAGCCCCAGCATTTT. Its translation is CASRPGQVDSNQPQHF.

The count of this clone is one. This chain connects TRBV30 to TRBJ2-1, with 13 bases that match TRBD2. Trimming took 0 bases from V and 8 from J; bases not matched to a gene: 13. The germline CDR1 and CDR2 sequences are GTSNPN and SVGIG (reference sequence). This CDR3 spans 18 amino acids. The CDR3 DNA follows: TGTGCCTGGAGTGTACTCCCGGGACTAGCGGGATTAAGGGATGAGCAGTTCTTC. Protein: CAWSVLPGLAGLRDEQFF.

The chain employs TRBV2 and TRBJ1-2; D unresolved. CDR1 is SNHLY and CDR2 is FYNNEI in the germline V gene. There are 16 residues in the CDR3. V was shortened by 7 bases and J by 2 bases, with 20 bases between the two germline ends. CDR3 DNA: TGTGCCAGCACGCTATGGGAGTCAAGCCCAAACTATGGCTACACCTTC. Translating it yields CASTLWESSPNYGYTF.

This chain joins TRBV5-1 and TRBJ2-7, with 7 nucleotides matching TRBD2. CDR1 is SGHRS, CDR2 YFSETQ, per germline. V shed 1 base, J shed 5 bases, and the junction held 6 bases outside the gene matches. This CDR3 region has 14 residues. CDR3 residues: CASSLSRSGDEQYF. In nucleotides, the CDR3 is TGCGCCAGCAGCTTGAGTCGGAGCGGGGACGAGCAGTACTTC. The whole variable domain, filled in from reference TRBV5-1 and TRBJ2-7, reads KAGVTQTPRYLIKTRGQQVTLSCSPISGHRSVSWYQQTPGQGLQFLFEYFSETQRNKGNFPGRFSGRQFSNSRSEMNVSTLELGDSALYLCASSLSRSGDEQYFGPGTRLTVT.